This TCR beta chain comes out of a study of cytomegalovirus exposure and HLA in healthy donors. Looking at the study overall: The approximately 100 million unique TCR beta sequences, from 150 million to 200 million T cells, were found by an earlier analysis.

PCR involved 60 Vbeta and 13 Jbeta primers. Per the study methods: Among the unique TCR beta chains that a later analysis counted, around 82 million in all, 10 million to 14 million were shared. The repertoire was sequenced with immunoSEQ multiplex PCR; TCRdb's copy has only in-frame clones and lacks some. That table gives V, J and clone size, and the DNA gave D and trimming. The sample shows about 160,000 clones, 65% to 85% of them seen only once. Germline loops: CDR1 SNHLY, CDR2 FYNNEI. V was pared by 7 bases and J by 5 bases, with 6 bases between. The CDR3 runs to 12 residues. The material sequenced was PBMCs. V and J are TRBV2 and TRBJ1-6; D is unresolved. The sequence was collected from a man aged 35-49 years in good health and CMV-seropositive. CDR3 DNA sequence: TGTGCCAGCAAACAAAATAATTCACCCCTCCACTTT. Translating gives CASKQNNSPLHF.